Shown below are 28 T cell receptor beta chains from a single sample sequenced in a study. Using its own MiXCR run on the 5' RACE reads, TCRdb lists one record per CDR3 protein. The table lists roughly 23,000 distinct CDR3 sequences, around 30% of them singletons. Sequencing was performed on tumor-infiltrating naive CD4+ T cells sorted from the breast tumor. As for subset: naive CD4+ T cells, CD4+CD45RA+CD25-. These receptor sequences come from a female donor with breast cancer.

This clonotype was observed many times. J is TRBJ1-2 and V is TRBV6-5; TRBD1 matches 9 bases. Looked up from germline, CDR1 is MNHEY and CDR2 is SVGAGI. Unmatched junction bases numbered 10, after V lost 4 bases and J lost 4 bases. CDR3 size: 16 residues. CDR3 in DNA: TGTGCCAGCAGTTTTGGGGTGGCGGGACAGGGCTATGGCTACACCTTC. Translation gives CASSFGVAGQGYGYTF.

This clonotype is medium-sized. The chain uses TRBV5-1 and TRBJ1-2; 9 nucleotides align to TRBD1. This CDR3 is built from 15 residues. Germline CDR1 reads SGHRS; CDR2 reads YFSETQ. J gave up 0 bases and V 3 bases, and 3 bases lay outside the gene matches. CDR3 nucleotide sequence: TGCGCCAGCAGCTCTTGGACAGGGGCTAACTATGGCTACACCTTC. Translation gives CASSSWTGANYGYTF.

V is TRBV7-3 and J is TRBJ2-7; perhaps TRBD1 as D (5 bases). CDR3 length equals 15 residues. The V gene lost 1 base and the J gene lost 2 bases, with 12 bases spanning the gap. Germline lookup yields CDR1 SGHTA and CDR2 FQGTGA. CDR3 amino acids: CASSLIRDGTYEQYF. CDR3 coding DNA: TGTGCCAGCAGCTTAATCAGGGATGGGACCTACGAGCAGTACTTC. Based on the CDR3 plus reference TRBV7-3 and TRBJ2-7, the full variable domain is GAGVSQTPSNKVTEKGKYVELRCDPISGHTALYWYRQSLGQGPEFLIYFQGTGAADDSGLPNDRFFAVRPEGSVSTLKIQRTERGDSAVYLCASSLIRDGTYEQYFGPGTRLTVT.

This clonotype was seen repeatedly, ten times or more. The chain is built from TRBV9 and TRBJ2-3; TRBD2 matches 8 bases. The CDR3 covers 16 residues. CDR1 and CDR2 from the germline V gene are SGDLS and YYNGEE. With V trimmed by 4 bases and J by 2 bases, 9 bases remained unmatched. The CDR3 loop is CASSTSTSEITDTQYF. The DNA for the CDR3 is TGTGCCAGCAGCACTTCGACTAGCGAGATCACAGATACGCAGTATTTT.

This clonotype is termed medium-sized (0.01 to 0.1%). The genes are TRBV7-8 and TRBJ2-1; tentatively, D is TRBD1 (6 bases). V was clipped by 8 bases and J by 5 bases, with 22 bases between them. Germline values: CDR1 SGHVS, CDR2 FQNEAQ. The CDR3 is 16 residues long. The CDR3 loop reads CASHLQGLLGHNEQFF. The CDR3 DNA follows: TGTGCCAGCCATTTACAGGGCTTACTTGGCCACAATGAGCAGTTCTTC.

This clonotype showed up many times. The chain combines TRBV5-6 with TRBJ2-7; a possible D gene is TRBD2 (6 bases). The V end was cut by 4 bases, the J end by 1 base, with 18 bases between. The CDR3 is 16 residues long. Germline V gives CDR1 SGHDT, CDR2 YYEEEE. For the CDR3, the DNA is TGTGCCAGCAGCCCTGGCCCGGGGGTCGGGTCCTACGAGCAGTACTTC. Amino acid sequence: CASSPGPGVGSYEQYF.

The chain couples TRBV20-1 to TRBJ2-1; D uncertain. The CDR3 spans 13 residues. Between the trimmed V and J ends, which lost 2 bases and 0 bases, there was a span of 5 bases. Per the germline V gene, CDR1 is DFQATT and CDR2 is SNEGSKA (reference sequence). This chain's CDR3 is CSARSGSYNEQFF. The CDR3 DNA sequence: TGCAGTGCTAGATCGGGCTCCTACAATGAGCAGTTCTTC.

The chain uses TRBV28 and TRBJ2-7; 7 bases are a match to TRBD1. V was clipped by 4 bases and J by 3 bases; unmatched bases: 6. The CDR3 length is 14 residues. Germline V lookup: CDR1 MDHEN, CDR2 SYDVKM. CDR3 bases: TGTGCCAGCAGTTCTGACAGGGAGATCTACGAGCAGTACTTC. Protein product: CASSSDREIYEQYF.

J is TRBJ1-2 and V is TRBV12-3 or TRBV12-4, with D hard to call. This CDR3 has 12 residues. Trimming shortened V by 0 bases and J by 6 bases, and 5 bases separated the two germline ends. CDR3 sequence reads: CASSLAGNGYTF. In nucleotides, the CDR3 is TGTGCCAGCAGTTTAGCTGGGAATGGCTACACCTTC.

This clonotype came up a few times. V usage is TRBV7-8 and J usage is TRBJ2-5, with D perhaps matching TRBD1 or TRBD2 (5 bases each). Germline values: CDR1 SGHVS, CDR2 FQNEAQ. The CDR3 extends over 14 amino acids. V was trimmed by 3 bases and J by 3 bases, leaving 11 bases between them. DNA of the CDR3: TGTGCCAGCAGCTTGGGACGACCAGAAGAGACCCAGTACTTC. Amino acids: CASSLGRPEETQYF.

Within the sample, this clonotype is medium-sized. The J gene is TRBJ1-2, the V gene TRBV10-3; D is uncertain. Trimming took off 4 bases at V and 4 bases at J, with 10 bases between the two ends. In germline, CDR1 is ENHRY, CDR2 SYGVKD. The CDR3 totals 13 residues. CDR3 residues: CAISVEVVYGYTF. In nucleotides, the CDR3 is TGTGCCATCAGTGTTGAGGTAGTCTATGGCTACACCTTC.

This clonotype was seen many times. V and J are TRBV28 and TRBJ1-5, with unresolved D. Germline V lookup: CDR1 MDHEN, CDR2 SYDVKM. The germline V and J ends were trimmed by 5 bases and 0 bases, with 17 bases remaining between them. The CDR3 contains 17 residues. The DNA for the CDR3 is TGTGCCAGCAGTCCCACATATTATTCATATAGCAATCAGCCCCAGCATTTT. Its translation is CASSPTYYSYSNQPQHF.

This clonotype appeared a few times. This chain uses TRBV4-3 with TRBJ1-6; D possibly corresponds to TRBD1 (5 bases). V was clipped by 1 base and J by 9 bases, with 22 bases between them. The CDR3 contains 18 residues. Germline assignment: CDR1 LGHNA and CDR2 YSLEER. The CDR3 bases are TGCGCCAGCAGCCAAGGCGGGGGGATCCGGGGGTTCGTTTCACCCCTCCACTTT. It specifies CASSQGGGIRGFVSPLHF.

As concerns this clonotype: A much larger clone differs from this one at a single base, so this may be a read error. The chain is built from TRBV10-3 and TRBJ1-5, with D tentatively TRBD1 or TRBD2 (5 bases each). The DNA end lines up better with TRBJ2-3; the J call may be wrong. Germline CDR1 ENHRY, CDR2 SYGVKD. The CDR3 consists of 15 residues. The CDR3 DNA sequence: TGTGCCATCAGTGAGTCGGGACGGACAAATCAGCCCCAGTATTTT. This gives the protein CAISESGRTNQPQYF.

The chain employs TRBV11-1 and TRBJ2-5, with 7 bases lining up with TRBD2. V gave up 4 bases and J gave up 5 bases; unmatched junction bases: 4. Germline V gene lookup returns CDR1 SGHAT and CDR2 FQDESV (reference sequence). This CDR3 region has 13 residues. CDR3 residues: CASSWGGSETQYF. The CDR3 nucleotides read TGTGCCAGCAGCTGGGGCGGGAGTGAGACCCAGTACTTC.

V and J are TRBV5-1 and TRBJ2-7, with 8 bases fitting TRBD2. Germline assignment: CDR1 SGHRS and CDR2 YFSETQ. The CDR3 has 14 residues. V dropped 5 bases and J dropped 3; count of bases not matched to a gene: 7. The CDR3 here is CASSLNGRGYEQYF. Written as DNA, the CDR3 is TGCGCCAGCAGTCTCAACGGGAGGGGCTACGAGCAGTACTTC.

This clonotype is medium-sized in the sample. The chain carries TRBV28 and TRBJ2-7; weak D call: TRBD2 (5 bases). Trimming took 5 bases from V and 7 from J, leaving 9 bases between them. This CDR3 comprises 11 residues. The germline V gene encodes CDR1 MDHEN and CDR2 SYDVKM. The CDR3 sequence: CASSHQREQYF. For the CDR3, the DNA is TGTGCCAGCAGTCACCAGCGGGAGCAGTACTTC.

The CDR3 loop is CSARVLWGPARSNEQFF. CDR3 DNA: TGCAGTGCTAGAGTCCTCTGGGGACCAGCCCGGTCCAATGAGCAGTTCTTC. The V gene is TRBV20-1, the J gene TRBJ2-1; D tentatively reads TRBD1 or TRBD2 (5 bases each). CDR1 and CDR2 from the germline V gene are DFQATT and SNEGSKA (reference sequence). The CDR3 has 17 residues. The ends were cut back, 1 base at V and 6 bases at J, with 22 bases in the middle.

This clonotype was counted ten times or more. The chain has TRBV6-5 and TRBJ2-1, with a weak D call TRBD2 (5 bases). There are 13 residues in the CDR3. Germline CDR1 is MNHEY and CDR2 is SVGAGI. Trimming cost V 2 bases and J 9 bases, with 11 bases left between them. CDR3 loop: CASSYPGRGEQFF. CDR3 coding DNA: TGTGCCAGCAGTTACCCAGGACGGGGTGAGCAGTTCTTC.

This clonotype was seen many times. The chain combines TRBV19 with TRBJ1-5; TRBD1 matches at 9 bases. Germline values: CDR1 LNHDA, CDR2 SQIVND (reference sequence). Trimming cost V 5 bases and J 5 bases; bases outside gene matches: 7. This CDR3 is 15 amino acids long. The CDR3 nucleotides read TGTGCCAGTAGTCTGGACAGGGGTATATATCAGCCCCAGCATTTT. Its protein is CASSLDRGIYQPQHF.

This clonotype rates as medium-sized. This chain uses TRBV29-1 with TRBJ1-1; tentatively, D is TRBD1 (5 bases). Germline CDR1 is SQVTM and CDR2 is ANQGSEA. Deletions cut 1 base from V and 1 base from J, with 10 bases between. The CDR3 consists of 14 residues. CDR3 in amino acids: CSVEARGGNTEAFF. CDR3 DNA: TGCAGCGTTGAAGCCCGGGGGGGGAACACTGAAGCTTTCTTT.

For the CDR3, the DNA is TGCAGTGCTGAGGGACTAGCGGGAGCCCCACTCTCCTACAATGAGCAGTTCTTC. It specifies CSAEGLAGAPLSYNEQFF. The chain combines TRBV20-1 with TRBJ2-1; 14 positions match TRBD2. This CDR3 is built from 18 residues. Trimming took 5 bases from V and 0 from J; bases not matched to a gene: 9. CDR1 is DFQATT and CDR2 is SNEGSKA in the germline V gene (reference sequence).

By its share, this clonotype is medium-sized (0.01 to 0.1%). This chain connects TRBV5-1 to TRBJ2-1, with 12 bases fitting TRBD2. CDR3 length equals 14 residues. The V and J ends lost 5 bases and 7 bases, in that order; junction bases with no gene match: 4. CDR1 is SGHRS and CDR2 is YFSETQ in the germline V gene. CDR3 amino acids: CASSRTSGNNEQFF. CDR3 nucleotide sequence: TGCGCCAGCAGTCGGACTAGCGGGAATAATGAGCAGTTCTTC.

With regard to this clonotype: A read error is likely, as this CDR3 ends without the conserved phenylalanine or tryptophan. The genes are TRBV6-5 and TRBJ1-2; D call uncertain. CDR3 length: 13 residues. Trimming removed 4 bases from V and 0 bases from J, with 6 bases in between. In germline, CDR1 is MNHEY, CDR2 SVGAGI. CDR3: CASSFTANYGYTL. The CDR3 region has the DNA TGTGCCAGCAGTTTTACAGCTAACTATGGCTACACCCTC.

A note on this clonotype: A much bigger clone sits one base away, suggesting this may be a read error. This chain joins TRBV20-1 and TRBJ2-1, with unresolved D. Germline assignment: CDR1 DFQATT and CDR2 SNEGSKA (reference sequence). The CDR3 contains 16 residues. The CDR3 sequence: CSAGDPGKGWYNEQFF. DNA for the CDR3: TGCAGTGCTGGAGATCCTGGGAAGGGTTGGTACAATGAGCAGTTCTTC.

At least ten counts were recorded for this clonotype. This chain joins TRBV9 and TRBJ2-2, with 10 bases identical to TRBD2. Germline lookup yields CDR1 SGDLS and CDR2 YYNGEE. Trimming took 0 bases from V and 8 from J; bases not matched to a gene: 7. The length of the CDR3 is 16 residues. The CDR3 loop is CASSVGLAGVGGELFF. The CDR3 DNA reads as TGTGCCAGCAGCGTAGGCCTAGCGGGAGTAGGAGGGGAGCTGTTTTTT.

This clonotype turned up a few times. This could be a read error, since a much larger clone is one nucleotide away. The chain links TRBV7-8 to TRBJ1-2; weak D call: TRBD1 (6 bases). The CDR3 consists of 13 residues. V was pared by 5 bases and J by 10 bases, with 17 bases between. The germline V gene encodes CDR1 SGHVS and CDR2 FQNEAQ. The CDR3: CASSAWTAEDYTF. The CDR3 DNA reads TGTGCCAGCAGCGCCTGGACAGCGGAGGACTACACCTTC.

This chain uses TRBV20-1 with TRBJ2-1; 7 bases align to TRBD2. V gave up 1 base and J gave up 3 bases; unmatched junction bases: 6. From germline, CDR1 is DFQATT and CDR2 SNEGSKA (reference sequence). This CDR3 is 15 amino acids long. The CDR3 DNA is TGCAGTGCTAGAGGACTAGCACTAAGCTACAATGAGCAGTTCTTC. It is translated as CSARGLALSYNEQFF.